This T cell receptor (beta chain) was identified during a study of blood T cell repertoires in COVID-19. Study overall: Nucleic acid was either cDNA or gDNA, and it came from T cells, B-cell-depleted T cells, or PBMCs.

Sequencing used immunoSEQ multiplex PCR; TCRdb keeps in-frame clones, though not all of them. The sample shows nearly 30,000 clones, about 80% of them seen only once. The CDR3 loop spans 14 amino acids. The J segment lost 3 bases and the V segment lost 3 bases, leaving 6 bases of the junction unmatched. Germline V lookup: CDR1 SGHTS, CDR2 YDEGEE. V usage is TRBV5-8 and J usage is TRBJ2-7; 7 bases agree with TRBD1. This TCR came from a woman in her 70s with acute or convalescent COVID-19. Specimen: peripheral blood. CDR3 protein: CASSYWTGSYEQYF. As DNA, the CDR3 is TGTGCCAGCAGCTATTGGACAGGCAGCTACGAGCAGTACTTC. The full variable domain, rest sourced from reference TRBV5-8 and TRBJ2-7, is EAGVTQSPTHLIKTRGQQATLRCSPISGHTSVYWYQQALGLGLQFLLWYDEGEERNRGNFPPRFSGRQFPNYSSELNVNALELEDSALYLCASSYWTGSYEQYFGPGTRLTVT.